The sequence of this T cell receptor beta chain was determined in a study of vaccination and CD4 T cells after COVID-19. Study-wide context: Diagnosis preceded the drawing of post-COVID samples by a median around 100 days (range 35 to 161). The post-vaccine samples came a median 72 days after dose two (range 14 to 241).

Treatment denoted: approximately 11-day PBMC culture with coronavirus spike peptide pools or control peptides (ViraFEST assay). Cultured CD4+ T cells had their DNA profiled by the Oncomine TCR Beta short-read assay. TCRdb recomputed calls from the PCR reads with MiXCR, one row per CDR3 protein. Found here are some 20,000 distinct CDR3 sequences, 31% of them singletons; the top ten hold about 16%. This clonotype appeared a few times. Its antigen remains unknown. This TCR came from a human donor with COVID-19. Sequenced input: cultured CD4+ T cells from blood.

The CDR3 sequence is CASSPNGWEFGYF. CDR3 DNA sequence: TGTGCCAGCAGTCCGAATGGTTGGGAGTTCGGGTACTTC. V and J are TRBV12-3 or TRBV12-4 and TRBJ2-7; D is possibly TRBD2 (5 bases). CDR3 size: 13 residues. V lost 5 bases to trimming and J lost 12 bases, with 20 bases between them.